The rows below give T cell receptor beta chains drawn from one sample of a study of beta chain features in type 1 diabetes. The protocol was immunoSEQ multiplex PCR, while the TCRdb copy is restricted to in-frame clones and leaves out a portion. This table has 350,000 or so clones, 15% to 20% appearing once. The sample comprised naive CD4+ T cells from blood. These receptors all stem from a young woman in good health. The CDR3 runs from the conserved cysteine through the conserved F or W. Each record gives: clone size, D gene, J gene, V gene, CDR3 protein, CDR3 DNA. D genes are given only for firm matches. Part of the rows lack a size; the others show once, few, many or a class for expanded clones.

few TRBD1 TRBJ2-5 TRBV19 CASSKTGDETQYF TGTGCCAGTAGTAAGACAGGGGACGAGACCCAGTACTTC
NA TRBD2 TRBJ2-7 TRBV11-2 CASSGLAGPYEQYF TGTGCCAGCAGCGGGCTAGCGGGACCCTACGAGCAGTACTTC
NA NA TRBJ1-2 TRBV18 CASSPPAGAGYTF TGTGCCAGCTCACCACCGGCAGGGGCTGGCTACACCTTC
few NA TRBJ2-7 TRBV5-4 CASSFGGISHEQYF TGTGCCAGCAGCTTCGGCGGGATCTCGCACGAGCAGTACTTC
NA NA TRBJ1-3 TRBV5-4 CASSSTLSSGNTIYF TGTGCCAGCAGCTCTACGCTAAGCTCTGGAAACACCATATATTTT
few TRBD1 TRBJ2-2 TRBV5-6 CASSSTGTANTGELFF TGTGCCAGCAGCAGTACCGGGACAGCGAACACCGGGGAGCTGTTTTTT
few NA TRBJ1-5 TRBV18 CASSLGEFYTQHF TGTGCCAGCTCTCTGGGCGAGTTCTATACCCAGCATTTT
NA TRBD1 TRBJ2-7 TRBV2 CASYTGQGGYEQYF TGTGCCAGCTACACGGGACAGGGTGGCTACGAGCAGTACTTC
few NA TRBJ2-1 TRBV2 CASREVNNEQFF TGTGCCAGCAGGGAAGTTAACAATGAGCAGTTCTTC
few TRBD1 TRBJ2-4 TRBV29-1 CSVVLRQGDIQYF TGCAGCGTTGTGCTGAGACAGGGAGACATTCAGTACTTC
few NA TRBJ2-5 TRBV14 CASSPGFRETQYF TGTGCCAGCAGCCCGGGGTTTCGGGAGACCCAGTACTTC
NA NA TRBJ1-3 TRBV9 CASSVTITSSGNTIYF TGTGCCAGCAGCGTGACAATTACCAGCTCTGGAAACACCATATATTTT
few TRBD1 TRBJ2-3 TRBV30 CAWSVYRGADTQYF TGTGCCTGGAGTGTTTACAGGGGAGCAGATACGCAGTATTTT
NA NA TRBJ1-1 TRBV27 CASSPRWNTEAFF TGTGCCAGCAGTCCCAGGTGGAACACTGAAGCTTTCTTT
NA NA TRBJ2-2 TRBV2 CARSTSITGELFF TGTGCCAGATCTACTAGTATCACCGGGGAGCTGTTTTTT
few TRBD2 TRBJ2-3 TRBV2 CASSWAGGTDTQYF TGTGCCAGCAGCTGGGCGGGAGGCACAGATACGCAGTATTTT
NA NA TRBJ2-7 TRBV5-4 CASSQSTGLEQYF TGTGCCAGCAGCCAGTCAACAGGCCTCGAGCAGTACTTC
NA NA TRBJ1-1 TRBV5-1 CASSGRGDTEAFF TGCGCCAGCAGCGGGAGGGGGGACACTGAAGCTTTCTTT
few NA TRBJ1-2 TRBV7-9 CASSPRSSGYTF TGTGCCAGCAGCCCACGGAGCAGTGGCTACACCTTC
few TRBD2 TRBJ2-1 TRBV10-3 CAIRGLAGANEQFF TGTGCCATCAGGGGTCTAGCGGGAGCCAATGAGCAGTTCTTC
NA TRBD1 TRBJ2-4 TRBV9 CASSVGGDRVSTKNIQYF TGTGCCAGCAGCGTAGGGGGAGACAGGGTGTCAACCAAAAACATTCAGTACTTC
few TRBD2 TRBJ2-1 TRBV5-1 CASSYRTSGKEKDEQFF TGCGCCAGCAGCTACCGGACTAGCGGCAAGGAAAAGGATGAGCAGTTCTTC
NA NA TRBJ2-4 TRBV4-2 CASSQGEGDKNIQYF TGTGCCAGCAGCCAAGGTGAGGGAGACAAAAACATTCAGTACTTC
few NA TRBJ2-7 TRBV11-3 CASSVPKVHYSYEQYF TGTGCCAGCAGCGTCCCTAAGGTACACTATAGCTACGAGCAGTACTTC
NA NA TRBJ2-3 TRBV7-2 CASSFPGDWSTDTQYF TGTGCCAGCAGCTTCCCCGGGGACTGGAGCACAGATACGCAGTATTTT
NA NA TRBJ2-5 TRBV5-1 CASSPAATPGETQYF TGCGCCAGCAGCCCGGCTGCCACCCCGGGGGAGACCCAGTACTTC
few TRBD1 TRBJ2-5 TRBV18 CASSPPPLTGTETQYF TGTGCCAGCTCACCACCCCCTCTGACAGGGACAGAGACCCAGTACTTC
NA TRBD1 TRBJ2-5 TRBV19 CASSIDRGTRRRETQYF TGTGCCAGTAGTATAGACAGGGGGACCCGGCGTCGGGAGACCCAGTACTTC
NA TRBD1 TRBJ2-3 TRBV29-1 CSVRAGGTSTDTQYF TGCAGCGTCCGCGCAGGGGGAACTAGCACAGATACGCAGTATTTT
NA NA TRBJ2-3 TRBV12-5 CARPQGSSTDTQYF TGTGCTAGGCCACAGGGTTCTAGCACAGATACGCAGTATTTT
NA TRBD1 TRBJ1-2 TRBV15 CATSPDRGYGYTF TGTGCCACCAGTCCGGACAGGGGCTATGGCTACACCTTC
few TRBD1 TRBJ2-1 TRBV7-7 CASSIDRVNEQFF TGTGCTAGCAGCATCGACAGGGTTAATGAGCAGTTCTTC
few TRBD2 TRBJ2-1 TRBV5-1 CASSPWGGVGDNEQFF TGCGCCAGCAGCCCCTGGGGGGGAGTAGGGGACAATGAGCAGTTCTTC
few NA TRBJ2-3 TRBV9 CASSVDSSSTDTQYF TGTGCCAGCAGCGTTGACAGTTCTAGCACAGATACGCAGTATTTT
few TRBD2 TRBJ2-7 TRBV5-4 CASSFLAGVREQYF TGTGCCAGCAGCTTCCTAGCGGGAGTGCGCGAGCAGTACTTC
few TRBD1 TRBJ2-1 TRBV29-1 CSASGTGGDSTYNEQFF TGCAGCGCCTCCGGGACAGGGGGCGATAGCACCTACAATGAGCAGTTCTTC
NA NA TRBJ1-5 TRBV7-3 CASSQRGDGQPQHF TGTGCCAGCAGCCAACGGGGGGATGGTCAGCCCCAGCATTTT
NA TRBD2 TRBJ2-1 TRBV9 CASSITAGSYNEQFF TGTGCCAGCAGCATAACAGCGGGGTCCTACAATGAGCAGTTCTTC
NA TRBD2 TRBJ2-5 TRBV25-1 CASSVLAGEETQYF TGTGCCAGCAGTGTTCTAGCGGGAGAAGAGACCCAGTACTTC
NA TRBD1 TRBJ2-6 TRBV19 CASSARQGVLTF TGTGCCAGTAGTGCGAGACAGGGCGTCCTGACTTTC
NA TRBD2 TRBJ2-3 TRBV19 CASSIDATSGRAADTQYF TGTGCCAGTAGTATAGATGCGACTAGCGGGAGGGCAGCAGATACGCAGTATTTT